This TCR beta chain was retrieved from a study of shared clonotypes between healthy human individuals. On the study more broadly: Each donor contributed plates that comprised three CD4 naive, three CD4 memory, two CD8 naive and one CD8 memory.

CDR3 size: 13 residues. V was cut by 2 bases and J by 4 bases, with 5 bases left in between. Germline V CDR1 and CDR2: MNHEY, SMNVEV (reference sequence). The authors distributed each subset's genomic DNA evenly over several immunoSEQ plates. The data were produced by immunoSEQ multiplex PCR, yet TCRdb's version contains in-frame clones alone and is incomplete. The repertoire holds approximately 1,000,000 clones, with 70% to 80% as singletons. Of note for this clone: The antigen remains undetermined. The sample contains more than one DNA sequence encoding this CDR3.

General study findings and limits: The researchers took only blood, and tissue repertoires probably look different.

Material: memory CD4+ T cells from PBMCs. Subset reported: CD45RA-negative fraction. This receptor was obtained from a man aged 18 to 30 in good health. Some clones in this sample may be carry-over from other donors' samples. The J gene is TRBJ2-2, the V gene TRBV27; the D is unclear. The CDR3 DNA reads TGTGCCAGCAGTTTAGACCGCACCGGGGAGCTGTTTTTT. Translation gives CASSLDRTGELFF.